This T cell receptor (beta chain) originates from a study of cytomegalovirus exposure and HLA in healthy donors. Study-level background: A prior analysis found about 110 million unique TCR beta sequences from 170 million or so T cells. Broader study findings: With later analysis, a missense DCLRE1C variant became linked to TCR beta V- and J-gene trimming. Many donors shared some public TCRs, even though most TCR sequences were rare. When a later analysis was performed, an Asian-associated ancestry cluster reportedly had fewer N-insertions than the roughly 630-donor mean.

Germline CDR1 is SEHNR and CDR2 is FQNEAQ (reference sequence). CDR3 length equals 16 residues. J was trimmed by 1 base and V by 0 bases; bases with no gene match: 5. As for this clone: Antigen: not known.

PCR was performed using 60 Vbeta and 13 Jbeta primers. Only in-frame clones appear in the TCRdb table, and some are missing; sequencing was by immunoSEQ multiplex PCR. In the table there are about 190,000 clones, roughly 80% of which are singletons. This sequence joins TRBV7-9 and TRBJ1-1, with 7 bases fitting TRBD1. The TCR comes from a woman aged 25 to 39 in good health and CMV-seropositive. The sequenced material came from PBMCs. CDR3 in DNA: TGTGCCAGCAGCTTAGCCTACAGGGGTAAGAACACTGAAGCTTTCTTT. The encoded protein is CASSLAYRGKNTEAFF.